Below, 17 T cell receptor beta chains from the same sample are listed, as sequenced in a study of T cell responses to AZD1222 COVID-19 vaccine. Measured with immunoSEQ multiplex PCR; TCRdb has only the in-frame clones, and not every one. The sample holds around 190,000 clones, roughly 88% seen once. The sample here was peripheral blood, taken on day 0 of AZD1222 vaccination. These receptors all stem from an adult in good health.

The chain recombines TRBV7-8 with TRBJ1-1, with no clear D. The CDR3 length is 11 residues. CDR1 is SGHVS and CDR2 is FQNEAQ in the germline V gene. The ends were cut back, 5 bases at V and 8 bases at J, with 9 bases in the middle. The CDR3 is CASSRAREAFF. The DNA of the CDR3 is TGTGCCAGCAGCCGCGCTCGGGAAGCTTTCTTT.

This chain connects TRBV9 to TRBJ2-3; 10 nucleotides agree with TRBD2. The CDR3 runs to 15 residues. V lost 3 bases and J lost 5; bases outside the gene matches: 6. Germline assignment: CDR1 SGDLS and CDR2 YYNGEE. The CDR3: CASSASGLAVDTQYF. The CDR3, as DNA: TGTGCCAGCAGCGCGTCAGGACTAGCGGTAGATACGCAGTATTTT.

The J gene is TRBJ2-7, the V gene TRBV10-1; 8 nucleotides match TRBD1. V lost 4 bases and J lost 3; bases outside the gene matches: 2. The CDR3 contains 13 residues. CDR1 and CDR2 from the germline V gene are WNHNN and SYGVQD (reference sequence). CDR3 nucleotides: TGCGCCAGCAGTGGGACAGGGAACTACGAGCAGTACTTC. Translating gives CASSGTGNYEQYF.

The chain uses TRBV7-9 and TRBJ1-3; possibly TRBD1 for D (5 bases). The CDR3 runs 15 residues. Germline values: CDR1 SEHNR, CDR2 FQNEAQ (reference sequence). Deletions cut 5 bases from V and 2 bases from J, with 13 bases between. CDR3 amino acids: CASSPILGAGNTIYF. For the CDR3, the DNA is TGTGCCAGCAGCCCTATTCTGGGGGCTGGAAACACCATATATTTT.

CDR3 sequence (DNA): TGTGCCAGCAGCCAAGATGAGGGACGGATTGATAATGAAAAACTGTTTTTT. Its protein is CASSQDEGRIDNEKLFF. The genes are TRBV4-2 and TRBJ1-4, with a weak D call TRBD1 (5 bases). The CDR3 totals 17 residues. Trimming left V 0 bases short and J 4 bases short, with 15 bases between. Germline V gives CDR1 LGHNA, CDR2 YNFKEQ.

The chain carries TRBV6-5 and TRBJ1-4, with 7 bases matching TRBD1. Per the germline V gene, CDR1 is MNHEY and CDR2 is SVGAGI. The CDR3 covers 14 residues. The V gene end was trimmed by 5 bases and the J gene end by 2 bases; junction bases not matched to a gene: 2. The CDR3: CASSMTGTNEKLFF. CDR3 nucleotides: TGTGCCAGCAGTATGACAGGGACTAATGAAAAACTGTTTTTT.

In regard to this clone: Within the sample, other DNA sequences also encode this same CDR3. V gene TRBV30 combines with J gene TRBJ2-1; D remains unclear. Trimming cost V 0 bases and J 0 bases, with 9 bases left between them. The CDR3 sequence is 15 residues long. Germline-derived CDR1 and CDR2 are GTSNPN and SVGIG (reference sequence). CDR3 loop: CAWSVGSSSYNEQFF. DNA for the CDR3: TGTGCCTGGAGTGTGGGCAGTAGCTCCTACAATGAGCAGTTCTTC.

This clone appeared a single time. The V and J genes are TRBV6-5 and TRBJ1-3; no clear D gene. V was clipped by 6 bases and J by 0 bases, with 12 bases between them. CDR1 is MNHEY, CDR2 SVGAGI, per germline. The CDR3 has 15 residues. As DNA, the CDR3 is TGTGCCAGCAGCACGGCGTACAACTCTGGAAACACCATATATTTT. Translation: CASSTAYNSGNTIYF.

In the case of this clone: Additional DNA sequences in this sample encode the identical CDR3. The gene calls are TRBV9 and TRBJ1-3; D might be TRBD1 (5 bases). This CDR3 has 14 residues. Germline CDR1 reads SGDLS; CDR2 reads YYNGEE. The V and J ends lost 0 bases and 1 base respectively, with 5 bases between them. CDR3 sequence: CASSVAGSGNTIYF. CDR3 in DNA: TGTGCCAGCAGCGTAGCAGGGTCTGGAAACACCATATATTTT.

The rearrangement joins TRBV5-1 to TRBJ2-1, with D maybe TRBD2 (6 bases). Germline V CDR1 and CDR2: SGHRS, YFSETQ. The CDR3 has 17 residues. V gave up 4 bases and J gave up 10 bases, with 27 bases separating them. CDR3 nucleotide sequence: TGCGCCAGCAGCCCTCAGCCCGCGGGGAAGGTATCGGGCGAGCAGTTCTTC. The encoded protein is CASSPQPAGKVSGEQFF.

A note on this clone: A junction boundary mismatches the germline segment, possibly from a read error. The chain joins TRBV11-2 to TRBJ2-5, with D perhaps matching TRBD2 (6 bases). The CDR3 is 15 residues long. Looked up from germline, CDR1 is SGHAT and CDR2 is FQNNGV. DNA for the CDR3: TGTGCCAGCAGCCTAGAACCGGGGGAAGGGGAGACCCAGTACTTC. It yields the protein CASSLEPGEGETQYF.

CDR3 nucleotides: TGTGCCAGCAGCAAGACTAGCGGGAGGGCCGGAAATACGCAGTATTTT. This encodes CASSKTSGRAGNTQYF. The rearrangement links TRBV3-1 (or the pseudogene TRBV3-2) to TRBJ2-3; TRBD2 aligns across 14 bases. Germline V CDR1 and CDR2: LGHDT, YNNKEL (reference sequence). This CDR3 spans 16 amino acids. The J segment lost 7 bases and the V segment lost 5 bases, leaving 8 bases of the junction unmatched.

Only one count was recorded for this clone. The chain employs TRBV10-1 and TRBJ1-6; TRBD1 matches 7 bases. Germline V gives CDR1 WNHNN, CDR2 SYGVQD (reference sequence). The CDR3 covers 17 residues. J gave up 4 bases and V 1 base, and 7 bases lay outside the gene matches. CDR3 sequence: CASSEYNRGGYNSPLHF. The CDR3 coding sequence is TGCGCCAGCAGTGAGTATAACAGGGGAGGGTATAATTCACCCCTCCACTTT.

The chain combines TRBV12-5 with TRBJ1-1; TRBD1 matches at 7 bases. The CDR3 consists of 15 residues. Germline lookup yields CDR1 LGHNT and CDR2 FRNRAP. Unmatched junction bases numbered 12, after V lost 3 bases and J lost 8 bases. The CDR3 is CASGFTGQARTEAFF. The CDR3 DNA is TGTGCTAGTGGTTTTACTGGACAGGCCCGGACCGAAGCTTTCTTT.

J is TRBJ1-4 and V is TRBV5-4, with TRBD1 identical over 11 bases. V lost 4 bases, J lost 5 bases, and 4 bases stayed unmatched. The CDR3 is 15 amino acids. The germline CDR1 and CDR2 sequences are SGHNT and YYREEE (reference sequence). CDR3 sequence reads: CASSQGQGGNEKLFF. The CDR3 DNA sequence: TGTGCCAGCAGCCAGGGACAGGGGGGGAATGAAAAACTGTTTTTT. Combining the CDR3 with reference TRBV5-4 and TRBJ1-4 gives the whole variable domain ETGVTQSPTHLIKTRGQQVTLRCSSQSGHNTVSWYQQALGQGPQFIFQYYREEENGRGNFPPRFSGLQFPNYSSELNVNALELDDSALYLCASSQGQGGNEKLFFGSGTQLSVL.

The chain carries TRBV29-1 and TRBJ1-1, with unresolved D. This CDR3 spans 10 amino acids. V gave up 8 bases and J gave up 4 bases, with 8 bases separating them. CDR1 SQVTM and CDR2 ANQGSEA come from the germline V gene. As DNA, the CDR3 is TGCAGCACCCAGGTCACTGAAGCTTTCTTT. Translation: CSTQVTEAFF. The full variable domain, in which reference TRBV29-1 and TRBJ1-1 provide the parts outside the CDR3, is SAVISQKPSRDICQRGTSLTIQCQVDSQVTMMFWYRQQPGQSLTLIATANQGSEATYESGFVIDKFPISRPNLTFSTLTVSNMSPEDSSIYLCSTQVTEAFFGQGTRLTVV.

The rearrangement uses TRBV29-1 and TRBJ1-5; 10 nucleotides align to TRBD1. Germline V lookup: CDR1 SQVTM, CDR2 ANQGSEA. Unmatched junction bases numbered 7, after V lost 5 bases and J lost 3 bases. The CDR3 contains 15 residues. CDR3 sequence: CSVTGTGDSNQPQHF. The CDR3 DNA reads TGCAGCGTTACCGGGACAGGGGACTCCAATCAGCCCCAGCATTTT. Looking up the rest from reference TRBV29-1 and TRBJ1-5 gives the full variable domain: SAVISQKPSRDICQRGTSLTIQCQVDSQVTMMFWYRQQPGQSLTLIATANQGSEATYESGFVIDKFPISRPNLTFSTLTVSNMSPEDSSIYLCSVTGTGDSNQPQHFGDGTRLSIL.